The rows below give T cell receptor beta chains drawn from one sample of a study of blood T cell repertoires in COVID-19. The table came from immunoSEQ multiplex PCR; TCRdb's copy has only in-frame clones and leaves some out. The sample has about 74,000 clones, about 90% seen once. The sequencing sample was made of peripheral blood. Every receptor here comes from a woman between 45 and 65 years old in a cohort sampled during active COVID-19. CDR3s leave out the opening cysteine and the closing phenylalanine or tryptophan. Fields, in order: V gene, J gene, CDR3 protein.

>TRBV18|TRBJ2-7
ASSPTSGGYEQY
>TRBV24-1|TRBJ2-7
ATSDPRGTSGSSYEQY
>TRBV9|TRBJ2-1
ASSVGRGLDLYNEQF
>TRBV28|TRBJ2-7
ASSSQGSREQY
>TRBV11-3|TRBJ2-7
ASSPGREHYEQY
>TRBV4-2|TRBJ2-3
ASSQRTGDLVSTDTQY
>TRBV7-9|TRBJ2-5
ASSFEGSGGVRETQY
>TRBV6-5|TRBJ2-7
ASSYGGSSGGYEQY
>TRBV5-1|TRBJ2-5
ASSLLAPETQY
>TRBV10-2|TRBJ2-6
ASSVQAGYSGANVLT
>TRBV2|TRBJ1-4
ASYLPGSLPLFAEKLF
>TRBV12-3/TRBV12-4|TRBJ2-7
ASSASDFVEQY
>TRBV7-3|TRBJ2-2
ASRGGQSVHTGELF
>TRBV28|TRBJ2-7
ASSLATGSPYEQY
>TRBV10-1|TRBJ2-1
ASSPTGVIYNEQF
>TRBV5-1|TRBJ2-2
ASIQGTNTGELF
>TRBV29-1|TRBJ1-2
SVERGRGQVSGYT